Listed below are T cell receptor beta chains from one sample, sequenced in a study of T cells in Graves' hyperthyroidism and ophthalmopathy. TCRdb ran MiXCR on the multiplex PCR reads and lists one entry per CDR3 protein. The table lists approximately 590,000 distinct CDR3 sequences, less than 20% of them singletons. Sample: blood. Receptor source: a woman aged 25 to 39 with Graves' hyperthyroidism. Both conserved end residues are part of each CDR3. The D gene is left open where the match is weak. Part of the rows lack a size; the others show once, few, many or a class for expanded clones.

>TRBJ2-1|few|14|TRBD2|TRBV19
CASKPPGGRNEQFF
TGTGCCAGTAAACCTCCGGGAGGGCGGAATGAGCAGTTCTTC
>TRBJ2-7|many|14|.|TRBV3-1
CASSVRGATYEQYF
TGTGCCAGCAGCGTCAGGGGCGCGACCTACGAGCAGTACTTC
>TRBJ2-2|.|17|TRBD1|TRBV7-9
CASSTLRDRVSPGELFF
TGTGCCAGCAGCACGCTCCGGGACAGGGTCTCTCCCGGGGAGCTGTTTTTT
>TRBJ1-2|few|17|TRBD1|TRBV19
CASSPSGTVMRNYGYTF
TGTGCCAGTAGTCCATCCGGGACAGTCATGAGGAACTATGGCTACACCTTC
>TRBJ2-1|once|15|TRBD1|TRBV20-1
CRALSPVDRGDEQFF
TGCAGAGCTCTTTCCCCCGTTGACAGGGGCGATGAGCAGTTCTTC
>TRBJ1-2|.|14|.|TRBV27
CASSHGRSGYGYTF
TGTGCCAGCAGCCACGGGCGTTCTGGGTATGGCTACACCTTC
>TRBJ1-2|.|19|.|TRBV18
CASSPSVRRDPIYGYGYTF
TGTGCCAGCTCACCATCGGTGAGAAGGGATCCTATTTATGGCTATGGCTACACCTTC
>TRBJ1-1|many|11|.|TRBV20-1
CSANEQGEAFF
TGCAGTGCTAACGAGCAGGGTGAAGCTTTCTTT
>TRBJ1-1|many|17|.|TRBV12-3/TRBV12-4
CASSLNPPGRMNTEAFF
TGTGCCAGCAGTTTAAACCCCCCTGGGCGCATGAACACTGAAGCTTTCTTT
>TRBJ2-7|few|18|TRBD2|TRBV7-9
CASSLVVGTSGRTYEQYF
TGTGCCAGCAGCTTAGTCGTCGGGACTAGCGGGAGGACCTACGAGCAGTACTTC
>TRBJ2-7|many|14|.|TRBV12-3/TRBV12-4
CASSLGQGFYEQYF
TGTGCCAGCAGCCTGGGGCAGGGTTTCTACGAGCAGTACTTC
>TRBJ1-4|.|12|.|TRBV27
CASWSGKEKLFF
TGTGCCAGCTGGAGTGGGAAAGAAAAACTGTTTTTT
>TRBJ1-6|.|16|TRBD1|TRBV7-2
CASSLGRQGGISPLHF
TGTGCCAGCAGCTTAGGTCGTCAGGGGGGGATTTCACCCCTCCACTTT
>TRBJ1-1|.|15|TRBD1|TRBV12-3/TRBV12-4
CASTVTGARNTEAFF
TGTGCCAGCACGGTAACAGGGGCTCGGAACACTGAAGCTTTCTTT
>TRBJ1-1|few|15|.|TRBV27
CASSFSGKVNTEAFF
TGTGCCAGCAGTTTTTCAGGGAAGGTGAACACTGAAGCTTTCTTT
>TRBJ2-3|many|13|.|TRBV18
CASSGDTRDTQYF
TGTGCCAGCTCAGGGGACACCCGAGATACGCAGTATTTT
>TRBJ1-2|few|13|TRBD1|TRBV27
CASSPGTGTGYTF
TGTGCCAGCAGTCCCGGGACAGGGACTGGCTACACCTTC